Listed below are T cell receptor beta chains from one sample, sequenced in a study of T cell responses to AZD1222 COVID-19 vaccine. Sequencing was performed with immunoSEQ multiplex PCR; in TCRdb, only in-frame clones are kept and a portion is missing. The data show tens of thousands of clones, just under 90% seen once. The specimen comprised peripheral blood, sampled on day 0 of AZD1222 vaccination. The receptors come from an adult in good health. The CDR3 runs from the conserved cysteine through the conserved F or W. Each record gives: V gene, J gene, CDR3 length, CDR3 protein.

v_call: TRBV11-2
j_call: TRBJ1-1
cdr3_length: 12
cdr3_aa: CASSQGPGRPFF

v_call: TRBV5-5
j_call: TRBJ2-1
cdr3_length: 14
cdr3_aa: CASSPGYDHNEQFF

v_call: TRBV4-1
j_call: TRBJ1-2
cdr3_length: 16
cdr3_aa: CASSQAFLVGGWGYTF

v_call: TRBV6-5
j_call: TRBJ1-1
cdr3_length: 12
cdr3_aa: CASQTGGTEAFF

v_call: TRBV28
j_call: TRBJ1-3
cdr3_length: 15
cdr3_aa: CASRKGGAGGNTIYF

v_call: TRBV4-1
j_call: TRBJ1-4
cdr3_length: 14
cdr3_aa: CASSLLITGAQVFF

v_call: TRBV19
j_call: TRBJ1-2
cdr3_length: 15
cdr3_aa: CASSIFSGSSFGYTF

v_call: TRBV5-1
j_call: TRBJ1-3
cdr3_length: 15
cdr3_aa: CASSPDRGSGNTIYF

v_call: TRBV11-2
j_call: TRBJ2-5
cdr3_length: 14
cdr3_aa: CASSHSGGMETQYF

v_call: TRBV7-3
j_call: TRBJ1-6
cdr3_length: 14
cdr3_aa: CASSLQGFNSPLHF

v_call: TRBV13
j_call: TRBJ2-3
cdr3_length: 11
cdr3_aa: CASSLADTQYF

v_call: TRBV9
j_call: TRBJ2-1
cdr3_length: 14
cdr3_aa: CASSDPSGDNEQFF

v_call: TRBV5-1
j_call: TRBJ1-3
cdr3_length: 15
cdr3_aa: CASSLNRGAGNTIYF

v_call: TRBV5-6
j_call: TRBJ2-3
cdr3_length: 15
cdr3_aa: CASSPNTGSTDTQYF

v_call: TRBV6-1
j_call: TRBJ1-2
cdr3_length: 13
cdr3_aa: CASSDRASRGYTF

v_call: TRBV3-1/TRBV3-2
j_call: TRBJ2-3
cdr3_length: 13
cdr3_aa: CACGLAGTDTQYF

v_call: TRBV5-3
j_call: TRBJ2-1
cdr3_length: 14
cdr3_aa: CARSKDRGRDEQFF

v_call: TRBV19
j_call: TRBJ2-1
cdr3_length: 14
cdr3_aa: CASSIPDSYNEQFF

v_call: TRBV6-2/TRBV6-3
j_call: TRBJ1-1
cdr3_length: 13
cdr3_aa: CASSYSQNTEAFF

v_call: TRBV5-1
j_call: TRBJ1-6
cdr3_length: 14
cdr3_aa: CASTAGHLYSPLHF

v_call: TRBV6-2/TRBV6-3
j_call: TRBJ1-5
cdr3_length: 14
cdr3_aa: CASSSWGTGVARHF

v_call: TRBV27
j_call: TRBJ1-2
cdr3_length: 14
cdr3_aa: CASSPIQGANGYTF

v_call: TRBV7-9
j_call: TRBJ1-2
cdr3_length: 15
cdr3_aa: CASSISSGIQNGYTF

v_call: TRBV19
j_call: TRBJ1-4
cdr3_length: 13
cdr3_aa: CASNAGTVGKLFF

v_call: TRBV6-5
j_call: TRBJ1-6
cdr3_length: 16
cdr3_aa: CASSYFLGQGNSPLHF

v_call: TRBV7-2
j_call: TRBJ2-1
cdr3_length: 13
cdr3_aa: CASSPRSTGTKFF

v_call: TRBV4-3
j_call: TRBJ1-1
cdr3_length: 15
cdr3_aa: CASSQGSVSVTEAFF

v_call: TRBV9
j_call: TRBJ2-2
cdr3_length: 15
cdr3_aa: CASSLRTANTGELFF

v_call: TRBV12-5
j_call: TRBJ1-4
cdr3_length: 14
cdr3_aa: CASGLQETNEKLFF

v_call: TRBV6-1
j_call: TRBJ1-6
cdr3_length: 17
cdr3_aa: CASSEGYFAGYNSPLHF

v_call: TRBV3-1/TRBV3-2
j_call: TRBJ1-4
cdr3_length: 14
cdr3_aa: CASSVRGTNEKLFF

v_call: TRBV11-3
j_call: TRBJ2-1
cdr3_length: 13
cdr3_aa: CASSPRGDNEQFF

v_call: TRBV14
j_call: TRBJ1-2
cdr3_length: 13
cdr3_aa: CASSQDRIRGYTF

v_call: TRBV30
j_call: TRBJ2-7
cdr3_length: 12
cdr3_aa: CASRGDITEQYF

v_call: TRBV6-5
j_call: TRBJ2-1
cdr3_length: 14
cdr3_aa: CASTTRGIHNEQFF

v_call: TRBV12-5
j_call: TRBJ1-3
cdr3_length: 17
cdr3_aa: CASALLLGGGTGNTIYF

v_call: TRBV27
j_call: TRBJ1-5
cdr3_length: 15
cdr3_aa: CASSSGQGGGQPQHF

v_call: TRBV7-3
j_call: TRBJ1-1
cdr3_length: 15
cdr3_aa: CASSRRRRGRTEAFF

v_call: TRBV5-1
j_call: TRBJ2-5
cdr3_length: 15
cdr3_aa: CASSRRDRGRETQYF

v_call: TRBV3-1/TRBV3-2
j_call: TRBJ1-5
cdr3_length: 15
cdr3_aa: CASSQGGARNQPQHF

v_call: TRBV5-6
j_call: TRBJ2-2
cdr3_length: 16
cdr3_aa: CASSLRGRFNTGELFF

v_call: TRBV5-4
j_call: TRBJ2-7
cdr3_length: 14
cdr3_aa: CASSSGTSSYEQYF

v_call: TRBV7-6
j_call: TRBJ1-2
cdr3_length: 13
cdr3_aa: CASSETGNYGYTF

v_call: TRBV4-3
j_call: TRBJ2-7
cdr3_length: 19
cdr3_aa: CASSQAPDRPESHSYEQYF

v_call: TRBV7-9
j_call: TRBJ1-1
cdr3_length: 15
cdr3_aa: CASSSQWEGDTEAFF

v_call: TRBV7-9
j_call: TRBJ1-1
cdr3_length: 13
cdr3_aa: CASSQSGGTEAFF

v_call: TRBV30
j_call: TRBJ2-6
cdr3_length: 17
cdr3_aa: CAWRRLAGTAGANVLTF

v_call: TRBV28
j_call: TRBJ1-1
cdr3_length: 12
cdr3_aa: CASSPSWTEAFF

v_call: TRBV3-1/TRBV3-2
j_call: TRBJ1-2
cdr3_length: 13
cdr3_aa: CASSPSTNYGYTF

v_call: TRBV9
j_call: TRBJ2-2
cdr3_length: 13
cdr3_aa: CASSVEGTGELFF

v_call: TRBV7-9
j_call: TRBJ1-2
cdr3_length: 16
cdr3_aa: CASSLATPGRAGGYTF

v_call: TRBV4-3
j_call: TRBJ2-3
cdr3_length: 19
cdr3_aa: CASSQDVSRGSFYTDTQYF

v_call: TRBV30
j_call: TRBJ2-7
cdr3_length: 12
cdr3_aa: CAWDRGSYEQYF

v_call: TRBV6-2/TRBV6-3
j_call: TRBJ2-3
cdr3_length: 16
cdr3_aa: CASSFPVGGGQDTQYF

v_call: TRBV11-2
j_call: TRBJ1-5
cdr3_length: 15
cdr3_aa: CASSLDVGEVQPQHF

v_call: TRBV2
j_call: TRBJ1-1
cdr3_length: 15
cdr3_aa: CAIGQATLPNTEAFF

v_call: TRBV27
j_call: TRBJ1-4
cdr3_length: 13
cdr3_aa: CASSLRWAEKLFF